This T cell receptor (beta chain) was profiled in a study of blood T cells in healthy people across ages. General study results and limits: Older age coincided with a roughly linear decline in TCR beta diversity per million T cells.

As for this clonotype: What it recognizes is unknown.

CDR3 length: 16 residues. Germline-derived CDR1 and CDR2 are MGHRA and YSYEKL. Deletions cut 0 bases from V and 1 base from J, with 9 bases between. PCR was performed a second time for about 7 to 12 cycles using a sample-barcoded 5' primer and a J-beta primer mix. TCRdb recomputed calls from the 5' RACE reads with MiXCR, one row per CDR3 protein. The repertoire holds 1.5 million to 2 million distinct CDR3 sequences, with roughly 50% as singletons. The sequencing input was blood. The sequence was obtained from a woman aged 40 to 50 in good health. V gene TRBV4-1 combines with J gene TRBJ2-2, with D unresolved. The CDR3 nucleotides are TGCGCCAGCAGCCAAGATATAGCTAGGAACACCGGGGAGCTGTTTTTT. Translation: CASSQDIARNTGELFF.